The clone carrying this T cell receptor beta chain was observed a handful of times. Its antigen is currently unknown. This sample was taken from a study of blood T cells in healthy people across ages. Study-level results: Roughly linear declines in TCR beta diversity per million T cells occurred with age.

V lost 6 bases, J lost 5 bases, and 13 bases lay in between. The CDR3 sequence is 13 residues long. CDR1 SNHLY and CDR2 FYNNEI come from the germline V gene. A sample-barcoded 5' primer and a J-beta primer mix were used in a second PCR of roughly 7 to 11 cycles. TCRdb reanalysed the 5' RACE reads using MiXCR and keeps one entry per CDR3 protein. Counted here are just over 800,000 distinct CDR3 sequences, approximately 65% occurring once; the ten biggest clones make up roughly 25%. The source of this sequence is a man aged 30 to 45 in good health. The specimen sequenced was blood. V and J are TRBV2 and TRBJ1-1, with no clear D. This CDR3 reads CASSPRTRTEAFF. CDR3 DNA: TGTGCCAGCAGCCCCAGGACCAGGACTGAAGCTTTCTTT.